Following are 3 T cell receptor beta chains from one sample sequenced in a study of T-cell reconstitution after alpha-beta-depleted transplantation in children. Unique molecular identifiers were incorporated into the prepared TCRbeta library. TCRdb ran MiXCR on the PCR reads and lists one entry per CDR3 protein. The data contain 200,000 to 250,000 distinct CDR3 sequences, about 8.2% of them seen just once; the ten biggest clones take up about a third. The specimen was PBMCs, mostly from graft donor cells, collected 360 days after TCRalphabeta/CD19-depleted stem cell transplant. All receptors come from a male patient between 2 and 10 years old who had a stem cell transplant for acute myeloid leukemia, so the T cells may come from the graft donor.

The CDR3 nucleotides are TGTGCCACCAGCTGGCACCTAGGGTCCCCCAATGAGCAGTTCTTC. As protein: CATSWHLGSPNEQFF. The chain couples TRBV15 to TRBJ2-1; D gene unclear. Trimming shortened V by 5 bases and J by 6 bases, and 17 bases separated the two germline ends. Germline CDR1 is LNHNV and CDR2 is YYDKDF (reference sequence). The CDR3 totals 15 residues.

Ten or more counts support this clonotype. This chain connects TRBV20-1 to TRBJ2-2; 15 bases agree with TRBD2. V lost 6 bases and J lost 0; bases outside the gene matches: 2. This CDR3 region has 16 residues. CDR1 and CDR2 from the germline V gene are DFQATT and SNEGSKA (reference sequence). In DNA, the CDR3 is TGCAGTGCCCGGACTAGCGGGAGGGCGAACACCGGGGAGCTGTTTTTT. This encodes CSARTSGRANTGELFF.

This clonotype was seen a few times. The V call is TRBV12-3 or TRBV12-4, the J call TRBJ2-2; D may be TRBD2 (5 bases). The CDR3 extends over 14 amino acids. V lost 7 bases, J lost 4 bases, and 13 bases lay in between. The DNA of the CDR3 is TGTGCCAGCACCTGGGGAGATTTCACCGGGGAGCTGTTTTTT. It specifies CASTWGDFTGELFF.